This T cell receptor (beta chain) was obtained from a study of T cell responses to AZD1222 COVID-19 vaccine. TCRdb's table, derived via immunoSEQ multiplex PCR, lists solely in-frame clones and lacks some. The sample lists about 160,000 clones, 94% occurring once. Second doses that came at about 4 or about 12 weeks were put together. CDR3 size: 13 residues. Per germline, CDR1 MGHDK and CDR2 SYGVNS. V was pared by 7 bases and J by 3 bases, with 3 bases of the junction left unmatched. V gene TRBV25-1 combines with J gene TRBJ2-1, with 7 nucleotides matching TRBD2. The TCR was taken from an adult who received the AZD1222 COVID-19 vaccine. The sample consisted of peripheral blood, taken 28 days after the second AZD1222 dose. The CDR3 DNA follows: TGTGCCAGCACCGGGAGGCTCTACAATGAGCAGTTCTTC. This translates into CASTGRLYNEQFF.